The clone carrying this T cell receptor (beta chain) was observed a single time. What it binds is not known. The sample is drawn from a study of radiation and T cells in renal cell carcinoma. Study information: Nephrectomy followed 15 Gy stereotactic body radiation by 4 weeks.

Method: immunoSEQ multiplex PCR; TCRdb's copy keeps in-frame clones and lacks some. The sample contains some 76,000 clones, about 81% of which appear only once. Points from the study as a whole: Baseline intratumoral clonotype presence is unknown without pretreatment biopsies. From baseline, blood top tumor clonotypes peaked at 2 weeks post-radiation.

The CDR3 has 14 amino acids. The germline V gene has CDR1 SGHNT and CDR2 YYREEE (reference sequence). With V trimmed by 5 bases and J by 2 bases, 6 bases remained unmatched. Indicated time point: blood 2 weeks post-SBRT. As to treatment: 15 Gy SBRT to primary tumor, nephrectomy 4 weeks later. Blood was sampled at baseline, 2 weeks and 4 weeks after SBRT. Sequencing used blood, obtained from a patient whose treatment included radiotherapy and nephrectomy. The chain is built from TRBV5-4 and TRBJ2-7; TRBD2 agrees at 8 bases. The TCR originated in a man in his 60s with renal cell carcinoma. The CDR3 DNA follows: TGTGCCAGCAGGCCTGGCGGGGGGACCTACGAGCAGTACTTC. Its protein is CASRPGGGTYEQYF.